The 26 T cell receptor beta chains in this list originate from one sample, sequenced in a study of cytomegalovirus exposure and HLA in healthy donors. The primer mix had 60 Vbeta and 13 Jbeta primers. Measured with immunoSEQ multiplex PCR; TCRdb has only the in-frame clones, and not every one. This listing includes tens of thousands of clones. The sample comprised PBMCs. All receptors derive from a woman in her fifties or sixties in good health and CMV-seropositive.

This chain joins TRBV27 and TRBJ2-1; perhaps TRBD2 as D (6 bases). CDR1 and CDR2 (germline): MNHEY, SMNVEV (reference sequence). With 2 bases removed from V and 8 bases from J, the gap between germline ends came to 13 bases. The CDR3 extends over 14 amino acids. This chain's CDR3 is CASSLTGVGYEQFF. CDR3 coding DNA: TGTGCCAGCAGTTTAACGGGAGTGGGCTATGAGCAGTTCTTC.

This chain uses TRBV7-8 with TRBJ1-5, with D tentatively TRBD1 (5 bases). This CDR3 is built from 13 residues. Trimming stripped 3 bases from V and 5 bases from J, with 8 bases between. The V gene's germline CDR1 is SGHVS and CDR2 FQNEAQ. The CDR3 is CASSLVGDQPQHF. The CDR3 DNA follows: TGTGCCAGCAGCTTGGTAGGGGATCAGCCCCAGCATTTT.

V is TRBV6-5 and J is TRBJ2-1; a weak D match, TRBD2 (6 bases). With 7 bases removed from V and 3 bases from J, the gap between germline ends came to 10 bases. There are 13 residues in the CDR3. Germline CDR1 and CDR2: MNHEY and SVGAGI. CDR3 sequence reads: CASTTSSYNEQFF. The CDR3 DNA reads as TGTGCCAGCACCACTAGCAGCTACAATGAGCAGTTCTTC.

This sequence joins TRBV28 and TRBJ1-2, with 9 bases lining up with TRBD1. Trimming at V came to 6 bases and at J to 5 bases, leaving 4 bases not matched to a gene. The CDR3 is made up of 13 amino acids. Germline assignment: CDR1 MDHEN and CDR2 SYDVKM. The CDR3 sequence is CASRSGTGYGYTF. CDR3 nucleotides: TGTGCCAGCAGGTCCGGGACAGGGTATGGCTACACCTTC.

The chain's CDR3 is CAWSNLRKGYTF. Here the CDR3 DNA reads TGTGCCTGGAGTAATCTCAGGAAGGGCTACACCTTC. This chain connects TRBV30 to TRBJ1-2; no definite D call. V lost 2 bases, J lost 8 bases, and 12 bases lay in between. The CDR3 has 12 residues. Germline V CDR1 and CDR2: GTSNPN, SVGIG (reference sequence).

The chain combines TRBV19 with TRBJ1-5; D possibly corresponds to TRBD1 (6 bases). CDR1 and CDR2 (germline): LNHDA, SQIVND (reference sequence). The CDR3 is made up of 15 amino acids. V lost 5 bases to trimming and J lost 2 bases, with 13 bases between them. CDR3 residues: CASSSLQGGNQPQHF. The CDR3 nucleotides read TGTGCCAGTAGTTCACTACAGGGAGGCAATCAGCCCCAGCATTTT.

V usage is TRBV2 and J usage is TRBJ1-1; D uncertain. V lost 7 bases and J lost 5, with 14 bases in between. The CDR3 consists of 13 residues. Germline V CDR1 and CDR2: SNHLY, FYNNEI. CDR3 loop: CASIPLSVTEAFF. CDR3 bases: TGTGCCAGCATTCCCCTGTCGGTTACTGAAGCTTTCTTT.

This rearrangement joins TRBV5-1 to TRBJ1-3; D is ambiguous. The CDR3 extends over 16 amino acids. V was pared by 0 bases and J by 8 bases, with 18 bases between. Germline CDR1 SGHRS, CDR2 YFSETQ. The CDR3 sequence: CASSLGRVQSRDTIYF. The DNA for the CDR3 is TGCGCCAGCAGCTTGGGGCGGGTTCAATCCCGAGACACCATATATTTT.

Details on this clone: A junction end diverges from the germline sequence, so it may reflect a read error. The CDR3 DNA is TGTGCCAGCAGTGAAAGGTTTCAGCGGGGGGGAACCTCCGACAATGAGCAGTTCTTC. It codes for CASSERFQRGGTSDNEQFF. V and J are TRBV6-1 and TRBJ2-1; TRBD2 agrees at 10 bases. The CDR3 runs to 19 residues. Germline V gives CDR1 MNHNS, CDR2 SASEGT.

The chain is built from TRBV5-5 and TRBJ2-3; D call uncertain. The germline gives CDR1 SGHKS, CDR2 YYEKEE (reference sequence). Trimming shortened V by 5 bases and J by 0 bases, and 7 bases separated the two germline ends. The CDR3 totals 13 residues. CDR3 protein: CASRLGSTDTQYF. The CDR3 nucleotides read TGTGCCAGCAGACTCGGGAGCACAGATACGCAGTATTTT.

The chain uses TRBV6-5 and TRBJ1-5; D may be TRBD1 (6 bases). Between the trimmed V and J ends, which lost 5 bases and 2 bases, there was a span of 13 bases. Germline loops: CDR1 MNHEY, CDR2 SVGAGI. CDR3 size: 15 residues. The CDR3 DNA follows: TGTGCCAGCAGTCCAAGGGGGAAGGGCAATCAGCCCCAGCATTTT. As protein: CASSPRGKGNQPQHF.

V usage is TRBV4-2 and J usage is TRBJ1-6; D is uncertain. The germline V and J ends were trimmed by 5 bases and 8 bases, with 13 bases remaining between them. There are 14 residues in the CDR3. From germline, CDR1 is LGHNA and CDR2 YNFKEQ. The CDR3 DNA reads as TGTGCCAGCAGCGTACCACGGGGAGATTCACCCCTCCACTTT. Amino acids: CASSVPRGDSPLHF.

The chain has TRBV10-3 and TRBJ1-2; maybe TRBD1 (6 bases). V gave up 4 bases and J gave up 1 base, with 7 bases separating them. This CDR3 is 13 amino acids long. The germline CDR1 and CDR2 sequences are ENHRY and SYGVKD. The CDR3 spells CAISADSNYGYTF. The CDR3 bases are TGTGCCATCAGTGCGGACAGTAACTATGGCTACACCTTC.

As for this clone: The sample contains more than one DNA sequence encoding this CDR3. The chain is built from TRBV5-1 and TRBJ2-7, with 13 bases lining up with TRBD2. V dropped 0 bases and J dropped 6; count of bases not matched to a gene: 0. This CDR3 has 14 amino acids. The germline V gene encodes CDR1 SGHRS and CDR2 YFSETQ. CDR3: CASSLGLAGGEQYF. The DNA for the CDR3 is TGCGCCAGCAGCTTGGGACTAGCGGGGGGCGAGCAGTACTTC.

Written as DNA, the CDR3 is TGTGCCAGCAGGGTACAGGGGGTCTCGAACACCGGGGAGCTGTTTTTT. Its translation is CASRVQGVSNTGELFF. The chain combines TRBV11-1 with TRBJ2-2, with TRBD1 identical over 8 bases. The germline gives CDR1 SGHAT, CDR2 FQDESV (reference sequence). V lost 6 bases to trimming and J lost 0 bases; unmatched junction nucleotides: 6. CDR3 length: 16 amino acids.

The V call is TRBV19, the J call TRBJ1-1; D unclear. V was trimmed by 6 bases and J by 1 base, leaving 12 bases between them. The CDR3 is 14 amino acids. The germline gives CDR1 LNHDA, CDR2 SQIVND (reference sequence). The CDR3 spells CASRPVGGNTEAFF. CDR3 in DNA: TGTGCCAGTAGGCCCGTTGGCGGGAACACTGAAGCTTTCTTT.

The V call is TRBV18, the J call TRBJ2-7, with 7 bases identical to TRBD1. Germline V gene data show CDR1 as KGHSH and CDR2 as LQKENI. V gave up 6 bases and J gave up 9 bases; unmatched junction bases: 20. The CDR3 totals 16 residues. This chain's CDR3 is CASSQASGGSFTGQYF. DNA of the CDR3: TGTGCCAGCTCCCAGGCCTCAGGGGGTAGTTTTACGGGGCAGTACTTC.

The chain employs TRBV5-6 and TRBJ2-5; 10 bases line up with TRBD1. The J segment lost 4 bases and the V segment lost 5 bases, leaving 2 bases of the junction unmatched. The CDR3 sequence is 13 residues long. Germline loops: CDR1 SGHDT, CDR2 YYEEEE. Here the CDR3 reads CASSWTGGETQYF. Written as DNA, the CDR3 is TGTGCCAGCAGTTGGACAGGGGGAGAGACCCAGTACTTC.

Here the CDR3 DNA reads TGTGCCAGCAGCTTAGAACCGGGTTACACTGAAGCTTTCTTT. The encoded protein is CASSLEPGYTEAFF. V and J are TRBV11-2 and TRBJ1-1; D not resolved. The CDR3 spans 14 residues. Germline-derived CDR1 and CDR2 are SGHAT and FQNNGV. Trimming stripped 0 bases from V and 3 bases from J, with 8 bases between.

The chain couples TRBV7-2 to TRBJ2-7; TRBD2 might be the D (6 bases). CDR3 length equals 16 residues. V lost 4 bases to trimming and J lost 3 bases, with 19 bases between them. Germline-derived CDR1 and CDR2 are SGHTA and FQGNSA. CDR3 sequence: CASSSQGGGTRYEQYF. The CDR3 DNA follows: TGTGCCAGCAGCTCTCAAGGAGGCGGGACGCGCTACGAGCAGTACTTC.

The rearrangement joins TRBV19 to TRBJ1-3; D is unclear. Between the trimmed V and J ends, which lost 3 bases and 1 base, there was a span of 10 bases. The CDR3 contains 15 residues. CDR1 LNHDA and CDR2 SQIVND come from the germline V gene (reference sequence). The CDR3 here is CASSIVGASGNTIYF. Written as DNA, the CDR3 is TGTGCCAGTAGTATCGTGGGAGCGTCTGGAAACACCATATATTTT. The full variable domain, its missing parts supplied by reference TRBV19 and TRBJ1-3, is DGGITQSPKYLFRKEGQNVTLSCEQNLNHDAMYWYRQDPGQGLRLIYYSQIVNDFQKGDIAEGYSVSREKKESFPLTVTSAQKNPTAFYLCASSIVGASGNTIYFGEGSWLTVV.

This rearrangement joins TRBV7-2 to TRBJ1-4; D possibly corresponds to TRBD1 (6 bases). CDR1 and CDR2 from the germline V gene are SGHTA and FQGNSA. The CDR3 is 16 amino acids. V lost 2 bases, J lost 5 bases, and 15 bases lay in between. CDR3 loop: CASSLYPRTVNEKLFF. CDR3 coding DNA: TGTGCCAGCAGCTTATATCCTCGGACAGTCAATGAAAAACTGTTTTTT. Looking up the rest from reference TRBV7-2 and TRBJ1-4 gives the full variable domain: GAGVSQSPSNKVTEKGKDVELRCDPISGHTALYWYRQSLGQGLEFLIYFQGNSAPDKSGLPSDRFSAERTGGSVSTLTIQRTQQEDSAVYLCASSLYPRTVNEKLFFGSGTQLSVL.

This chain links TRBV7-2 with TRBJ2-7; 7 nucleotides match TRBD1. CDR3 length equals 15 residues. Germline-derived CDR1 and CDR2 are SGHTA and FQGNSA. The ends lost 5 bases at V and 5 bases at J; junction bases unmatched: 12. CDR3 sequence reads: CASSLQRDSIHEQYF. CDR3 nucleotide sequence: TGTGCCAGCAGCCTGCAACGGGACAGTATCCACGAGCAGTACTTC.

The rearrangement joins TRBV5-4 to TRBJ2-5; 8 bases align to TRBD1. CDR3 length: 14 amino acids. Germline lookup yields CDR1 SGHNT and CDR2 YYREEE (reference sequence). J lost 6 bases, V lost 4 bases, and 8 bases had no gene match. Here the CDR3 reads CASSDQQGVKTQYF. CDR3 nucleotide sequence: TGTGCCAGCAGCGACCAACAGGGGGTGAAGACCCAGTACTTC.

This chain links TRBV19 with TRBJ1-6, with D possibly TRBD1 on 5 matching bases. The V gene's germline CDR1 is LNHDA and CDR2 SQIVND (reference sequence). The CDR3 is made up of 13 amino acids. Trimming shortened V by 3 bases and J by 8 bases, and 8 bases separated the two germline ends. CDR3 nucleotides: TGTGCCAGTAGTATCGGCAGGGATTCACCCCTCCACTTT. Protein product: CASSIGRDSPLHF.

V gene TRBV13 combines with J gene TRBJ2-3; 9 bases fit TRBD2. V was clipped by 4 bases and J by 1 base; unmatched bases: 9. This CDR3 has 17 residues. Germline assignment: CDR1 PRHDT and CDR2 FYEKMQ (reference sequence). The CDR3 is CASSSIQERGGTDTQYF. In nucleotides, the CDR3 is TGTGCCAGCAGCTCGATACAGGAGCGGGGGGGCACAGATACGCAGTATTTT. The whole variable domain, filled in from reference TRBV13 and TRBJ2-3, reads AAGVIQSPRHLIKEKRETATLKCYPIPRHDTVYWYQQGPGQDPQFLISFYEKMQSDKGSIPDRFSAQQFSDYHSELNMSSLELGDSALYFCASSSIQERGGTDTQYFGPGTRLTVL.